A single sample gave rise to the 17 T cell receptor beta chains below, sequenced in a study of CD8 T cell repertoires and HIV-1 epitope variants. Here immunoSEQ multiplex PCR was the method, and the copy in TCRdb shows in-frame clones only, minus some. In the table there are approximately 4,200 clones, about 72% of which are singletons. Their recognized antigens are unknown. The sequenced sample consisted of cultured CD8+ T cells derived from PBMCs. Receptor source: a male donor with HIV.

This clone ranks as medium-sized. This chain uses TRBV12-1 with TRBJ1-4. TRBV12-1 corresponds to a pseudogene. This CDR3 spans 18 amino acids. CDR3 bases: TGTGCCAGCAGCTTTGGCGGACCGAACCCAGCAACTAATGAAAAACTGTTTTTT. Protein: CASSFGGPNPATNEKLFF.

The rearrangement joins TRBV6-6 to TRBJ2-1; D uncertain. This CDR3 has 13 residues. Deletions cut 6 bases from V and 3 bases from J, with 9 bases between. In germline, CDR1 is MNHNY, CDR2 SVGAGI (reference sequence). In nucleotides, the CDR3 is TGTGCCAGCAGCCGACACCTCTACAATGAGCAGTTCTTC. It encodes CASSRHLYNEQFF.

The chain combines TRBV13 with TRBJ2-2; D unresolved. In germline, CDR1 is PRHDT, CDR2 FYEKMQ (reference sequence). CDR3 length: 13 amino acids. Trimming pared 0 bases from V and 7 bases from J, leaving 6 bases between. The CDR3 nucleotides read TGTGCCAGCAGCTTAGGCCTAAGCGGGGAGCTGTTTTTT. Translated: CASSLGLSGELFF.

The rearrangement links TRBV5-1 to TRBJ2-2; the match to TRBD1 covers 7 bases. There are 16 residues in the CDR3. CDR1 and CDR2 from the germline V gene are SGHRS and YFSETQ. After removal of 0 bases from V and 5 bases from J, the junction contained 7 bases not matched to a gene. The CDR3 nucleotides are TGCGCCAGCAGCTTGGGGCAGGGGGTTCGTACCGGGGAGCTGTTTTTT. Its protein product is CASSLGQGVRTGELFF.

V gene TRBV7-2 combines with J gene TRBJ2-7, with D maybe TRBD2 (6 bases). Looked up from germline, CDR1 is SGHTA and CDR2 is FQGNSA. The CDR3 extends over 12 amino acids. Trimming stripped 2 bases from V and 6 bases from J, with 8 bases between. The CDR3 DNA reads TGTGCCAGCAGCTTACGAGCGGGCGAGCAGTACTTC. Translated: CASSLRAGEQYF.

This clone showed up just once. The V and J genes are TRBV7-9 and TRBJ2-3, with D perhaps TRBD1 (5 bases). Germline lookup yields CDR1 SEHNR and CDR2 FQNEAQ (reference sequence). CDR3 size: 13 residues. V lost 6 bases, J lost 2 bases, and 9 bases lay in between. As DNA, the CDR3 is TGTGCCAGCAGGCAGGGAAACACAGATACGCAGTATTTT. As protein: CASRQGNTDTQYF.

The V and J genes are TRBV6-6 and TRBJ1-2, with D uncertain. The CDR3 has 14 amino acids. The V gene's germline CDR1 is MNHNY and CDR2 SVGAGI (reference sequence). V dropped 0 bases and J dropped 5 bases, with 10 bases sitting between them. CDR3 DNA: TGTGCCAGCAGTTACTCCTCGGAAGAGTATGGCTACACCTTC. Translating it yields CASSYSSEEYGYTF.

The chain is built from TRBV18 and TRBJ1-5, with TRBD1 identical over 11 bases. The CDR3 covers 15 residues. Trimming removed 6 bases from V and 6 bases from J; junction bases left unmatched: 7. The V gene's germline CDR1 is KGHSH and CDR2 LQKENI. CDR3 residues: CASSRGQGEGQPQHF. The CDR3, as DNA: TGTGCCAGCTCCCGGGGACAGGGGGAAGGTCAGCCCCAGCATTTT.

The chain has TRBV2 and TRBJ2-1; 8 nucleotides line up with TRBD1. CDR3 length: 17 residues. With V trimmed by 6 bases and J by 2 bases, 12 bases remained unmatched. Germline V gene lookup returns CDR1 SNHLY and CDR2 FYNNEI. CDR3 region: CASSSIGQGATYNEQFF. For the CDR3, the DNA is TGTGCCAGCAGCTCCATCGGGCAGGGGGCCACCTACAATGAGCAGTTCTTC.

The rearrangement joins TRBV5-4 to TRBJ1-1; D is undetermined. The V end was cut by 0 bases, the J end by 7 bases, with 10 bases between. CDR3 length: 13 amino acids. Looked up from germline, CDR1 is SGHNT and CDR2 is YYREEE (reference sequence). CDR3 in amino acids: CASSLGVGYEAFF. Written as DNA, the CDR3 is TGTGCCAGCAGCTTGGGGGTGGGATATGAAGCTTTCTTT. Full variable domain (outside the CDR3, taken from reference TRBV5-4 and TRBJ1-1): ETGVTQSPTHLIKTRGQQVTLRCSSQSGHNTVSWYQQALGQGPQFIFQYYREEENGRGNFPPRFSGLQFPNYSSELNVNALELDDSALYLCASSLGVGYEAFFGQGTRLTVV.

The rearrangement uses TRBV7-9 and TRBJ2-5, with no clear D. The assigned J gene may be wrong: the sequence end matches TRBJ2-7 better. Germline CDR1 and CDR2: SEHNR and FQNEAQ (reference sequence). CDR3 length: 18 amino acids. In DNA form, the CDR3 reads TGTGCCAGCACAAGCTTAAGGAGCACAGAAAGATCCTTCTACGAGCAGTACTTC. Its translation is CASTSLRSTERSFYEQYF.

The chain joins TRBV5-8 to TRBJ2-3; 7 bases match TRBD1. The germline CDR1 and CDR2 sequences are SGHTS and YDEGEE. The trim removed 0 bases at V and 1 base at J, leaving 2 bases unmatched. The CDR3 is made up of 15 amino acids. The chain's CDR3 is CASSLEGGRTDTQYF. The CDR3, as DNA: TGTGCCAGCAGCTTGGAAGGGGGCCGCACAGATACGCAGTATTTT.

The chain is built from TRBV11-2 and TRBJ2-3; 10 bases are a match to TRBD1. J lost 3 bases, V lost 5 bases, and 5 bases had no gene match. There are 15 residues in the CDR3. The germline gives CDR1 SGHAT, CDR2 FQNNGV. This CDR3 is CASSPGQGSTDTQYF. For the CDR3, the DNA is TGTGCCAGCAGCCCGGGACAGGGGTCGACAGATACGCAGTATTTT.

The CDR3 sequence: CASSLRGTEAFF. The CDR3 nucleotides are TGTGCCAGCAGCTTGAGGGGAACGGAAGCTTTCTTT. The V and J genes are TRBV5-6 and TRBJ1-1, with D perhaps matching TRBD1 (5 bases). Germline V gene sequence: CDR1 SGHDT, CDR2 YYEEEE. Trimming stripped 1 base from V and 8 bases from J, with 9 bases between. The CDR3 spans 12 residues.

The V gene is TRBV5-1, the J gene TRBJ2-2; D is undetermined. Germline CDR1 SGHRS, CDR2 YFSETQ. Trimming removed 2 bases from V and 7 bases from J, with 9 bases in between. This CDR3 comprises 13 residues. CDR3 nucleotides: TGCGCCAGCAGCTTTAATTTGGACGGGGAGCTGTTTTTT. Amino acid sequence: CASSFNLDGELFF.

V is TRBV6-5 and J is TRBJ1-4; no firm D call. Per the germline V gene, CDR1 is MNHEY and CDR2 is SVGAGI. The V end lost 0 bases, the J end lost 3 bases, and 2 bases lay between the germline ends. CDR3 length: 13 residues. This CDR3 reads CASSYSANEKLFF. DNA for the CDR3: TGTGCCAGCAGTTACTCGGCTAATGAAAAACTGTTTTTT.

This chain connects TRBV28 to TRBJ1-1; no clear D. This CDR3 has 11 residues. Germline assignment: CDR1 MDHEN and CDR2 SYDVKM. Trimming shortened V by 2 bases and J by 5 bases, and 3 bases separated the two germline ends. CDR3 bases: TGTGCCAGCAGTTTAATGACTGAAGCTTTCTTT. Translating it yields CASSLMTEAFF.